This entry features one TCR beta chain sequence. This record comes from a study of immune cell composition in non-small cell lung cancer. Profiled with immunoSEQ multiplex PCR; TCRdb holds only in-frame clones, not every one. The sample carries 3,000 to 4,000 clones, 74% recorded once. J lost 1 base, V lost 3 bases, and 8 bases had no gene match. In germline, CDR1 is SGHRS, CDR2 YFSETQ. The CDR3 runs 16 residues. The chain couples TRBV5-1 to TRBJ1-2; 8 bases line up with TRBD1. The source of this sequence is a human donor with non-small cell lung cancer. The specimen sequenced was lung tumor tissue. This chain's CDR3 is CASSSGQGVGNYGYTF. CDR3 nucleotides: TGCGCCAGCAGCTCCGGACAGGGTGTCGGTAACTATGGCTACACCTTC.